Included here is one T cell receptor (beta chain) sequence, with context. Its antigen is undetermined. Trimming pared 0 bases from V and 4 bases from J, leaving 13 bases between. In germline, CDR1 is SGDLS, CDR2 YYNGEE. This CDR3 has 15 amino acids. This record comes from a study of cytomegalovirus exposure and HLA in healthy donors. Primers included in the PCR were 60 Vbeta and 13 Jbeta primers. Data came from immunoSEQ multiplex PCR; TCRdb stores just in-frame clones and leaves some out. The repertoire has roughly 120,000 clones, 77% of them found once; the top ten carry about 5.8%. General observations from the study: TCR beta sequences numbering around 15,000 were associated with HLA alleles at 0.05 false discovery rate in a later analysis.

This chain connects TRBV9 to TRBJ1-2, with D perhaps matching TRBD1 (5 bases). This TCR was sampled from a man aged 18 to 29 in good health and CMV-seropositive. The sequenced material came from PBMCs. The DNA for the CDR3 is TGTGCCAGCAGCGTAGAGCAGGGTAGTTCCTATGGCTACACCTTC. Translation gives CASSVEQGSSYGYTF.